This T cell receptor beta chain was captured in a study of blood T cell repertoires in COVID-19. Overall study context: COVID-19 samples collected from the United States, Italy and Spain covered acute and convalescent phases. PBMCs, B-cell-depleted T cells, or T cells were the source of the cDNA or gDNA that made up the material.

Original processing methods: It was from reference gene primer amplification that nucleated cell counts were estimated. Method: immunoSEQ multiplex PCR; TCRdb's copy keeps in-frame clones and lacks some. The V and J calls and clone size were taken over from that table, and D and trimming were inferred from the DNA. The sample has around 280,000 clones; around nine tenths are singletons. Germline V gene sequence: CDR1 MNHEY, CDR2 SVGEGT. Trimming cost V 6 bases and J 3 bases; bases outside gene matches: 4. This CDR3 is built from 14 residues. V gene TRBV6-2 or TRBV6-3 combines with J gene TRBJ2-2; 7 nucleotides align to TRBD2. The material sequenced was peripheral blood. This receptor was taken from a woman aged 25 to 45 with COVID-19, enrolled during active disease. The CDR3, as DNA: TGTGCCAGCAGCCCTAGCGGCCACACCGGGGAGCTGTTTTTT. This gives the protein CASSPSGHTGELFF.